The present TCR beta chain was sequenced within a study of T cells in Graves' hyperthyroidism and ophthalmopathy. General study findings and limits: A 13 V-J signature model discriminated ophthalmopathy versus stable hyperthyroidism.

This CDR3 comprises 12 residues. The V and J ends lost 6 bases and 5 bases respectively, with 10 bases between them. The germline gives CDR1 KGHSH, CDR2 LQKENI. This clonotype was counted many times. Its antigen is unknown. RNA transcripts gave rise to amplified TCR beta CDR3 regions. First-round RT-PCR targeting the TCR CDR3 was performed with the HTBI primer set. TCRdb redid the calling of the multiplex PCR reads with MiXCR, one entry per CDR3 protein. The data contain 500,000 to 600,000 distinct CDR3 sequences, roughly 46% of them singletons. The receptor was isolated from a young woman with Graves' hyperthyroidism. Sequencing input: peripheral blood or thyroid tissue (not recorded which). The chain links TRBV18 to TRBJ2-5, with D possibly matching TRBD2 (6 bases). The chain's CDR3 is CASSASGETQYF. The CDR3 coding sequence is TGTGCCAGCTCTGCCAGCGGGGAGACCCAGTACTTC.